This T cell receptor (beta chain) was captured in a study of glioma-infiltrating T cells after dendritic cell vaccination. Turning to this clone: The antigen is not known.

Up to about 2 ug genomic DNA was used for TCRB CDR3 amplification. Method: immunoSEQ multiplex PCR; TCRdb's copy keeps in-frame clones and lacks some. The data show about 82,000 clones, with 70% to 90% seen just once and approximately 3% held by the top ten. The CDR3 sequence is 17 residues long. Germline V gives CDR1 LNHDA, CDR2 SQIVND (reference sequence). The V end lost 4 bases, the J end lost 2 bases, and 18 bases lay between the germline ends. Study conclusions and caveats: TCR clonality showed no direct relationship with survival.

The chain combines TRBV19 with TRBJ1-5; maybe TRBD1 (5 bases). The sequenced sample was blood, obtained before dendritic cell vaccination. This clonotype was sampled from a human donor with glioblastoma. The CDR3 loop is CASSNAVGGWGNQPQHF. The CDR3 nucleotides are TGTGCCAGTAGTAACGCGGTCGGGGGATGGGGCAATCAGCCCCAGCATTTT.